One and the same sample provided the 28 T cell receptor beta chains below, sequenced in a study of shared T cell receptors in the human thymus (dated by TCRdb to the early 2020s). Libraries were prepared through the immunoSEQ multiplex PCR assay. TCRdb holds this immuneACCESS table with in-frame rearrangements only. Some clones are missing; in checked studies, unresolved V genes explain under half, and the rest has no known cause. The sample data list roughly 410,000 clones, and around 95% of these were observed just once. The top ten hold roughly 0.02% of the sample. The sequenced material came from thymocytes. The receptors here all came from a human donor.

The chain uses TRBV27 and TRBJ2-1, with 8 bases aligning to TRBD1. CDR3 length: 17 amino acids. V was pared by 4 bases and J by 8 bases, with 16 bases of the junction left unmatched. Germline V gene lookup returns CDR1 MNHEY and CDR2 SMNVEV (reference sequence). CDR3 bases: TGTGCCAGCAGTTCGCGATTTCGACAGGGGCCGATGGATGAGCAGTTCTTC. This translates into CASSSRFRQGPMDEQFF.

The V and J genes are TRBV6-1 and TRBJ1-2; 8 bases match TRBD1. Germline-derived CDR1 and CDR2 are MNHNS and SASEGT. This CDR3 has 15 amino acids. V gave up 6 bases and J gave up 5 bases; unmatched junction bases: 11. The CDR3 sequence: CASRKGQGAGYGYTF. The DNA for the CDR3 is TGTGCCAGCAGAAAGGGGCAGGGGGCTGGATATGGCTACACCTTC.

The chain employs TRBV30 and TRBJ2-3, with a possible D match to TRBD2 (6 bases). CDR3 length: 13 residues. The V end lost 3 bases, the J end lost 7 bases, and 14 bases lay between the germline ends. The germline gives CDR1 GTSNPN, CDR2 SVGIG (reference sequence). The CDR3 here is CAWSGSREYTQYF. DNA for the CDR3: TGTGCCTGGAGCGGGTCCCGGGAGTATACGCAGTATTTT.

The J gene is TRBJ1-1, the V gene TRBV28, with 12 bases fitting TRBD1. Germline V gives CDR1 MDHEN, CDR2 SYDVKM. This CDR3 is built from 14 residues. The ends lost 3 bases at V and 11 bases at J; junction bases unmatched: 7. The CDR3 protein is CASSLPPGQGAAFF. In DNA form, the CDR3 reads TGTGCCAGCAGTTTGCCCCCGGGACAGGGGGCGGCTTTCTTT. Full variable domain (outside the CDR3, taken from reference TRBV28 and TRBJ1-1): DVKVTQSSRYLVKRTGEKVFLECVQDMDHENMFWYRQDPGLGLRLIYFSYDVKMKEKGDIPEGYSVSREKKERFSLILESASTNQTSMYLCASSLPPGQGAAFFGQGTRLTVV.

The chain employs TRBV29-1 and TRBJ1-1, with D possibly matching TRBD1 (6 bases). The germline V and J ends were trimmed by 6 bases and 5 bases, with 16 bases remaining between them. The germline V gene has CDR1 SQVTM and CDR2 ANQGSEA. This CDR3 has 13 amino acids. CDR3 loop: CSVDGQWGTEAFF. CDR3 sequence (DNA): TGCAGCGTGGATGGACAGTGGGGAACTGAAGCTTTCTTT.

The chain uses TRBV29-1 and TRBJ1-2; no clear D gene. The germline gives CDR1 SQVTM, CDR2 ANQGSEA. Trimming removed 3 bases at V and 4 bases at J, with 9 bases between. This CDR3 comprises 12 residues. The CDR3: CSVDLLGYGYTF. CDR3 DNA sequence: TGCAGCGTTGATCTCTTAGGCTATGGCTACACCTTC.

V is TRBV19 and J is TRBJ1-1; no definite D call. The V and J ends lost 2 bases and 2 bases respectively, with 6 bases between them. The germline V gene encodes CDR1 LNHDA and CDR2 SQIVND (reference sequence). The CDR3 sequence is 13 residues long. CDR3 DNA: TGTGCCAGTAGTATAACCAAAAACACTGAAGCTTTCTTT. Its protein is CASSITKNTEAFF. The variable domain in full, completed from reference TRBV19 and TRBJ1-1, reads DGGITQSPKYLFRKEGQNVTLSCEQNLNHDAMYWYRQDPGQGLRLIYYSQIVNDFQKGDIAEGYSVSREKKESFPLTVTSAQKNPTAFYLCASSITKNTEAFFGQGTRLTVV.

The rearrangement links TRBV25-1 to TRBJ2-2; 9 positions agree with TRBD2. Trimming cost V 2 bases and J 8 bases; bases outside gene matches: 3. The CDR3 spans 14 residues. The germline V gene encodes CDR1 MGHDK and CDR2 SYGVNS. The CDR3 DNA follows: TGTGCCAGCAGTGAAAAGCTAGCGGGAGGGGAGCTGTTTTTT. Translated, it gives CASSEKLAGGELFF.

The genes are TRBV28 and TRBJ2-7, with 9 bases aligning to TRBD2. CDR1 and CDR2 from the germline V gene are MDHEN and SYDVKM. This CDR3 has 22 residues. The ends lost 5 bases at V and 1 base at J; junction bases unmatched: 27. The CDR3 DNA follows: TGTGCCAGCAGTACCTCCACAGGGGATAGGACTAGCGCGGTATTAAGTTCCTACGAGCAGTACTTC. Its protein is CASSTSTGDRTSAVLSSYEQYF. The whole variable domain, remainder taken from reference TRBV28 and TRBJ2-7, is DVKVTQSSRYLVKRTGEKVFLECVQDMDHENMFWYRQDPGLGLRLIYFSYDVKMKEKGDIPEGYSVSREKKERFSLILESASTNQTSMYLCASSTSTGDRTSAVLSSYEQYFGPGTRLTVT.

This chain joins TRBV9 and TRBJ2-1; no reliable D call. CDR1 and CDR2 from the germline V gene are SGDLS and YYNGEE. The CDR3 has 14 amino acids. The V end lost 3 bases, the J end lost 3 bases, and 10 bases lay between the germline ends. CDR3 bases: TGTGCCAGCAGCGGGCCGCGTTTCTACAATGAGCAGTTCTTC. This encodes CASSGPRFYNEQFF.

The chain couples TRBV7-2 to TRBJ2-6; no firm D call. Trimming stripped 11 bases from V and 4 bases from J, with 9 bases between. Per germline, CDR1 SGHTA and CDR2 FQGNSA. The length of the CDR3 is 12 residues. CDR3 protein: CARSEGANVLTF. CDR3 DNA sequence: TGTGCCCGCTCGGAAGGGGCCAACGTCCTGACTTTC.

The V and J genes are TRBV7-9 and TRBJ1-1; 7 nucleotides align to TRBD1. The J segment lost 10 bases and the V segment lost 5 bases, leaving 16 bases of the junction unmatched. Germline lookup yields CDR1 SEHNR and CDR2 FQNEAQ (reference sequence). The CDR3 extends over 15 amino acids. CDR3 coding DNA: TGTGCCAGCAGCCAAACAAAGACAGGGACTATTTTAGCTTTCTTT. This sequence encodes CASSQTKTGTILAFF.

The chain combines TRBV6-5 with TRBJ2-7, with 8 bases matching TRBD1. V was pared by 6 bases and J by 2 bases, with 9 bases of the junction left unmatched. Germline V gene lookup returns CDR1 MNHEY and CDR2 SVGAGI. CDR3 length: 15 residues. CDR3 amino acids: CASSDLGQGTYEQYF. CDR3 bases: TGTGCCAGCAGCGACCTAGGACAGGGTACCTACGAGCAGTACTTC.

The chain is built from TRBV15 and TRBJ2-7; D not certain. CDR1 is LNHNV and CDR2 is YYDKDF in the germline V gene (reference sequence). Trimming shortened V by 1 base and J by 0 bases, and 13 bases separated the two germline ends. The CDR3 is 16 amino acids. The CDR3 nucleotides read TGTGCCACCAGCAGAGGGGTGCAGACCCCCTCCTACGAGCAGTACTTC. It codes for CATSRGVQTPSYEQYF.

The CDR3 DNA reads as TGTGCCAGCAGTGAAGCGCCTGGGACTAGCGGGCGGCCAGATGAAGAGACCCAGTACTTC. Its protein product is CASSEAPGTSGRPDEETQYF. V usage is TRBV2 and J usage is TRBJ2-5; TRBD2 aligns across 12 bases. The length of the CDR3 is 20 residues. CDR1 is SNHLY and CDR2 is FYNNEI in the germline V gene. With V trimmed by 0 bases and J by 3 bases, 14 bases remained unmatched.

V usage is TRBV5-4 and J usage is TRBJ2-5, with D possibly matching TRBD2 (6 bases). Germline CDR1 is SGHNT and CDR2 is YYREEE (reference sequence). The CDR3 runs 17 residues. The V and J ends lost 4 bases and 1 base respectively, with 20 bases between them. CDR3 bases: TGTGCCAGCAGCCAGCAATGGTGGATTAGCGGCCAAGAGACCCAGTACTTC. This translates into CASSQQWWISGQETQYF.

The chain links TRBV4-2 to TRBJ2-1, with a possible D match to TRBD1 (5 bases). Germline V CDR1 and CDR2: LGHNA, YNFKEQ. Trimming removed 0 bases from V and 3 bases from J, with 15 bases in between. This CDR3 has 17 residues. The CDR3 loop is CASSQDLGRVDYNEQFF. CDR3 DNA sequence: TGTGCCAGCAGCCAAGACCTAGGCAGGGTGGACTACAATGAGCAGTTCTTC.

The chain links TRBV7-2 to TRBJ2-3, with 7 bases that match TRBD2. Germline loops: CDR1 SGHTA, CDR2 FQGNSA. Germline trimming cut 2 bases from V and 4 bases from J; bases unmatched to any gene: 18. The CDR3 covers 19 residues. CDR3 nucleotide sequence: TGTGCCAGCAGCTTACGCTCTTCCGGTCGCGGGAGTTTATCAGATACGCAGTATTTT. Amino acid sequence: CASSLRSSGRGSLSDTQYF.

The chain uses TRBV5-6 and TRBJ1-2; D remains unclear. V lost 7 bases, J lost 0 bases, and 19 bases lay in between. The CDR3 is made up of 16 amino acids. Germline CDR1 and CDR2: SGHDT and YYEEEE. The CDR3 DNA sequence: TGTGCCAGCTGCCTAGACGGTCTTTCGCCTAACTATGGCTACACCTTC. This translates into CASCLDGLSPNYGYTF.

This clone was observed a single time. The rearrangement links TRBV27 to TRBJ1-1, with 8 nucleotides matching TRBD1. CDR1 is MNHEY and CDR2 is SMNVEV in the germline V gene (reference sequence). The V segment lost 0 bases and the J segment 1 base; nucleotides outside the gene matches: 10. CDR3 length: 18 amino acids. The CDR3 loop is CASSLSMVRGQQNTEAFF. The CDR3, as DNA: TGTGCCAGCAGTTTATCGATGGTCAGGGGGCAACAGAACACTGAAGCTTTCTTT.

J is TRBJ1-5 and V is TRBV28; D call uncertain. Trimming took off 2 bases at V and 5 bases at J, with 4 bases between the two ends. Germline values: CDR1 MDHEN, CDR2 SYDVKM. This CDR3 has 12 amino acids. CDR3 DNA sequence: TGTGCCAGCAGTTTAACGGATCAGCCCCAGCATTTT. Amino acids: CASSLTDQPQHF.

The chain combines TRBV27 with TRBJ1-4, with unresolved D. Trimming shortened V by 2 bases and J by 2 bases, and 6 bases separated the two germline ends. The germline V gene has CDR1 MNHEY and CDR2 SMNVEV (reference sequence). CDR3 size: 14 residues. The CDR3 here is CASSLQATNEKLFF. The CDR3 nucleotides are TGTGCCAGCAGTTTACAGGCCACTAATGAAAAACTGTTTTTT.

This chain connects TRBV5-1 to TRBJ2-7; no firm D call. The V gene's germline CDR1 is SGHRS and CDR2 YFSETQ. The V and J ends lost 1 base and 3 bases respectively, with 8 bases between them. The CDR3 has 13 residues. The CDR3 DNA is TGCGCCAGCAGCTTGAAGACCCTCTACGAGCAGTACTTC. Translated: CASSLKTLYEQYF.

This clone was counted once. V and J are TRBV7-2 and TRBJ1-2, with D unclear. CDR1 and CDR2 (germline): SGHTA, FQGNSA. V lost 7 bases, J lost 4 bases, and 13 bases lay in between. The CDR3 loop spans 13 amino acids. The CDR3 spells CASISPVSYGYTF. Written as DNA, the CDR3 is TGTGCCAGCATTTCCCCTGTGAGCTATGGCTACACCTTC.

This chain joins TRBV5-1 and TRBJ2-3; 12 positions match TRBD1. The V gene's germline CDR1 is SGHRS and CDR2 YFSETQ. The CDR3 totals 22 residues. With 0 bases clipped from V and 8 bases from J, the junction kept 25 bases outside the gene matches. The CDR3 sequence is CASSLEFPRDRGRTQVKGTQYF. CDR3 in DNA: TGCGCCAGCAGCTTGGAGTTTCCTAGGGACAGGGGGCGGACACAAGTAAAGGGTACGCAGTATTTT.

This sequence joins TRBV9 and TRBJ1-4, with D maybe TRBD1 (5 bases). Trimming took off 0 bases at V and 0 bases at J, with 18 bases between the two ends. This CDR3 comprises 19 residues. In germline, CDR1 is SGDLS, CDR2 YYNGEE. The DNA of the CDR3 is TGTGCCAGCAGCGTAGGGGACGGACTTTTAAGGGCAACTAATGAAAAACTGTTTTTT. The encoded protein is CASSVGDGLLRATNEKLFF.

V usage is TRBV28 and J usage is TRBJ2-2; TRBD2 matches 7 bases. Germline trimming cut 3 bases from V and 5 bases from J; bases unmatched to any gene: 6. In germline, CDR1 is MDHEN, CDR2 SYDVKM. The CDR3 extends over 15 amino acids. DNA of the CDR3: TGTGCCAGCAGTTTCCGAGCCGGGGGGACCGGGGAGCTGTTTTTT. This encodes CASSFRAGGTGELFF. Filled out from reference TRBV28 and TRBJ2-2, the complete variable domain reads DVKVTQSSRYLVKRTGEKVFLECVQDMDHENMFWYRQDPGLGLRLIYFSYDVKMKEKGDIPEGYSVSREKKERFSLILESASTNQTSMYLCASSFRAGGTGELFFGEGSRLTVL.

The CDR3 spells CASSPLKGSDEQFF. CDR3 coding DNA: TGTGCCAGCAGCCCCCTAAAGGGTTCGGATGAGCAGTTCTTC. The rearrangement uses TRBV13 and TRBJ2-1; D uncertain. The CDR3 loop spans 14 amino acids. Germline V gives CDR1 PRHDT, CDR2 FYEKMQ (reference sequence). Trimming removed 5 bases from V and 8 bases from J, with 16 bases in between.